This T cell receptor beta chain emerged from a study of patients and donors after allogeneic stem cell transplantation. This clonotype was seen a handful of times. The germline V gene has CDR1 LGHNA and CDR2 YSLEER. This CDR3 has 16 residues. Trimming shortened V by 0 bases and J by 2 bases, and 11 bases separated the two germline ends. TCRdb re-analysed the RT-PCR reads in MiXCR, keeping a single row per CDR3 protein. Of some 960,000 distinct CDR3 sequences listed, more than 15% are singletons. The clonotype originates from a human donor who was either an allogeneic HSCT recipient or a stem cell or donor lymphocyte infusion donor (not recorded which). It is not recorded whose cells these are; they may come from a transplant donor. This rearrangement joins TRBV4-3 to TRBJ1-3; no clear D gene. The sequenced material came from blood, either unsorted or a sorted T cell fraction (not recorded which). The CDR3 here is CASSQEPGNPGNTIYF. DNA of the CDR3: TGCGCCAGCAGCCAAGAACCGGGGAACCCTGGAAACACCATATATTTT.